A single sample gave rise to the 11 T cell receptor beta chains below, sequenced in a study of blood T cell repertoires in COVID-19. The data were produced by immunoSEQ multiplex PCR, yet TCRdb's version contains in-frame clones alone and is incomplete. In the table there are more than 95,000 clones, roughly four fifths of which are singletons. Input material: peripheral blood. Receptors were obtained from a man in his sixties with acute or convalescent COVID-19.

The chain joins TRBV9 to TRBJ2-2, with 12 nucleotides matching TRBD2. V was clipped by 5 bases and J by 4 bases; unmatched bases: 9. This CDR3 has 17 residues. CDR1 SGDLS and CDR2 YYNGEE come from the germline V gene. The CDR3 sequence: CASSPRLAGVLTGELFF. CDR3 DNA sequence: TGTGCCAGCAGTCCCAGACTAGCGGGGGTGCTCACCGGGGAGCTGTTTTTT.

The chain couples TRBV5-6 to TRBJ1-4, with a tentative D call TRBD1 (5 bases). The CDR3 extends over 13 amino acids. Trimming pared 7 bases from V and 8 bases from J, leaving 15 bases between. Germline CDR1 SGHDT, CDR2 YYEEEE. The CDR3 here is CASHGQGSEKLFF. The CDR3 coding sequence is TGTGCCAGCCACGGCCAGGGAAGCGAAAAACTGTTTTTT.

CDR3 protein: CASSVNREYEQFF. CDR3 in DNA: TGTGCCAGCAGCGTTAACCGGGAGTATGAGCAGTTCTTC. The rearrangement uses TRBV9 and TRBJ2-1; a weak D match, TRBD2 (6 bases). Per the germline V gene, CDR1 is SGDLS and CDR2 is YYNGEE. The V end was cut by 2 bases, the J end by 8 bases, with 11 bases between. CDR3 length equals 13 residues.

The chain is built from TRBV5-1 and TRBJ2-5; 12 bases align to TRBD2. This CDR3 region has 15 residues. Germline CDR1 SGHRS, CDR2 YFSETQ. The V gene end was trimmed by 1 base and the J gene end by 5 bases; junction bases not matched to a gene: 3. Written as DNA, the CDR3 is TGCGCCAGCAGCTTGAGGACTAGCGGGGAGGAGACCCAGTACTTC. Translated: CASSLRTSGEETQYF.

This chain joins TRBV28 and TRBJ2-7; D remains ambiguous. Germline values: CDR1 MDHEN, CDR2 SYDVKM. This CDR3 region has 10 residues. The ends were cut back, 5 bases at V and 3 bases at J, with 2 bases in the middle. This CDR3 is CASSHYEQYF. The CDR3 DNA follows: TGTGCCAGCAGTCACTACGAGCAGTACTTC.

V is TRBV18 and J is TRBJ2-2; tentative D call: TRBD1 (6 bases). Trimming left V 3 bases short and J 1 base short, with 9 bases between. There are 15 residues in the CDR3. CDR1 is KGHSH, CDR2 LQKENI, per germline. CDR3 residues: CASSPGTLNTGELFF. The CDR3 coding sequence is TGTGCCAGCTCACCCGGGACACTGAACACCGGGGAGCTGTTTTTT.

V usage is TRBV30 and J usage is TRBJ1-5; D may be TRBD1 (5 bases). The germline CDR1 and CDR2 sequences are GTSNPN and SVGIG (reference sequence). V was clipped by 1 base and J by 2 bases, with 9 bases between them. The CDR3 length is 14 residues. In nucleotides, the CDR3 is TGTGCCTGGAGTGGGGGGGTACGCAATCAGCCCCAGCATTTT. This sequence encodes CAWSGGVRNQPQHF.

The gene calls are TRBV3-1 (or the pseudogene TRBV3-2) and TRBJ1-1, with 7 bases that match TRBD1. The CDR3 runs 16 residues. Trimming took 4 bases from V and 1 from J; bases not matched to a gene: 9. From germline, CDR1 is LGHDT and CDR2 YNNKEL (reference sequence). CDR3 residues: CASSPISTGANTEAFF. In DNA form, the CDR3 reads TGTGCCAGCAGCCCAATATCTACAGGGGCGAACACTGAAGCTTTCTTT.

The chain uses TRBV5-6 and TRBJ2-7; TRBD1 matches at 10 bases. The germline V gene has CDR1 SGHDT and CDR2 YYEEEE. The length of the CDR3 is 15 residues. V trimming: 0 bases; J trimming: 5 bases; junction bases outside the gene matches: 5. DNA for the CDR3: TGTGCCAGCAGCTTGGCCGACAGGGGGCCTCACGAGCAGTACTTC. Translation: CASSLADRGPHEQYF.

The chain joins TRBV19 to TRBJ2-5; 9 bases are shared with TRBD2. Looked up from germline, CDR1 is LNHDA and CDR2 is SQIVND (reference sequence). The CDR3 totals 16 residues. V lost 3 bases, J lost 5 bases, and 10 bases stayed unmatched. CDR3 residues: CASSMAGGPRRETQYF. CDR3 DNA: TGTGCCAGTAGTATGGCGGGGGGGCCTAGGCGGGAGACCCAGTACTTC.

CDR3 residues: CASSLERQETQYF. CDR3 coding DNA: TGTGCCAGCAGCTTAGAGAGGCAAGAGACCCAGTACTTC. The chain carries TRBV7-2 and TRBJ2-5, with unresolved D. This CDR3 is built from 13 residues. With 1 base removed from V and 2 bases from J, the gap between germline ends came to 5 bases. The germline V gene encodes CDR1 SGHTA and CDR2 FQGNSA.